The next 18 T cell receptor beta chains were all read from a single sample in a study of CD8 T cells in ankylosing spondylitis. TCRdb processed the 5' RACE reads anew with MiXCR; each CDR3 protein has one entry. The sample includes about 160,000 distinct CDR3 sequences, approximately 9% of them seen just once. Sample: blood, either unsorted or a sorted T cell fraction (not recorded which). The receptors were sampled from a female donor with ankylosing spondylitis or in good health (not recorded which).

The gene calls are TRBV20-1 and TRBJ2-1; TRBD2 aligns across 9 bases. The CDR3 is 15 amino acids. In germline, CDR1 is DFQATT, CDR2 SNEGSKA (reference sequence). V lost 1 base and J lost 1; bases outside the gene matches: 2. The CDR3 spells CSARVLAGSYNEQFF. CDR3 nucleotide sequence: TGCAGTGCTAGAGTGCTAGCGGGGTCCTACAATGAGCAGTTCTTC.

This clonotype was seen repeatedly, ten times or more. The chain couples TRBV20-1 to TRBJ2-1; 11 bases fit TRBD2. The CDR3 has 16 residues. The junction had 11 bases not matched to a gene; V was cut back by 5 bases and J by 5 bases. Germline V gene data show CDR1 as DFQATT and CDR2 as SNEGSKA (reference sequence). CDR3 bases: TGCAGTGCTCCGGGGCGGCTAGCGGGAGGTGACAATGAGCAGTTCTTC. Its protein product is CSAPGRLAGGDNEQFF.

J is TRBJ1-2 and V is TRBV6-5; 8 bases fit TRBD1. Germline values: CDR1 MNHEY, CDR2 SVGAGI. This CDR3 has 16 amino acids. V lost 2 bases, J lost 2 bases, and 7 bases stayed unmatched. This chain's CDR3 is CASSYHTDRDNYGYTF. CDR3 DNA: TGTGCCAGCAGTTACCATACGGACAGGGACAACTATGGCTACACCTTC.

The sample holds many counts of this clonotype. This chain uses TRBV7-7 with TRBJ2-3; D remains ambiguous. Trimming took 2 bases from V and 5 from J, leaving 8 bases between them. The CDR3 runs to 13 residues. In germline, CDR1 is SSHAT, CDR2 FNYEAQ (reference sequence). The CDR3 spells CASSLSPGDTQYF. In nucleotides, the CDR3 is TGTGCCAGCAGCTTATCCCCCGGAGATACGCAGTATTTT.

This clonotype has at least ten counts. The chain combines TRBV20-1 with TRBJ1-2; no definite D call. This CDR3 comprises 11 residues. V was clipped by 3 bases and J by 4 bases, with 6 bases between them. Germline CDR1 is DFQATT and CDR2 is SNEGSKA (reference sequence). CDR3 in amino acids: CSASHTYGYTF. The CDR3 DNA is TGCAGTGCTAGTCATACCTATGGCTACACCTTC.

V usage is TRBV5-6 and J usage is TRBJ2-7; D is unclear. The V end was cut by 0 bases, the J end by 1 base, with 8 bases between. Germline lookup yields CDR1 SGHDT and CDR2 YYEEEE. The CDR3 sequence is 14 residues long. CDR3 bases: TGTGCCAGCAGCTTGGGGGTCGGTTCCTACGAGCAGTACTTC. Protein product: CASSLGVGSYEQYF. Based on the CDR3 plus reference TRBV5-6 and TRBJ2-7, the full variable domain is DAGVTQSPTHLIKTRGQQVTLRCSPKSGHDTVSWYQQALGQGPQFIFQYYEEEERQRGNFPDRFSGHQFPNYSSELNVNALLLGDSALYLCASSLGVGSYEQYFGPGTRLTVT.

This clonotype was observed a handful of times. The chain has TRBV7-9 and TRBJ2-2; the D call may be TRBD1 or TRBD2 (5 bases each). V lost 5 bases to trimming and J lost 10 bases, with 20 bases between them. From germline, CDR1 is SEHNR and CDR2 FQNEAQ (reference sequence). The CDR3 is made up of 15 amino acids. CDR3 protein: CASSPSEGFVEELFF. As DNA, the CDR3 is TGTGCCAGCAGCCCCTCCGAGGGGTTCGTAGAGGAGCTGTTTTTT.

The chain links TRBV10-3 to TRBJ2-4; unclear D gene. Germline V gene sequence: CDR1 ENHRY, CDR2 SYGVKD. V was shortened by 0 bases and J by 7 bases, with 7 bases between the two germline ends. The CDR3 length is 13 residues. The CDR3 protein is CAISESISNIQYF. DNA of the CDR3: TGTGCCATCAGTGAGTCGATTTCCAACATTCAGTACTTC.

In its sample, this clonotype was seen many times. This rearrangement joins TRBV25-1 to TRBJ1-1; D unclear. This CDR3 region has 14 residues. The V gene's germline CDR1 is MGHDK and CDR2 SYGVNS. V lost 3 bases and J 0 bases, leaving 8 bases between the germline ends. The CDR3 is CASSDTVMNTEAFF. DNA for the CDR3: TGTGCCAGCAGTGACACAGTCATGAACACTGAAGCTTTCTTT.

At least ten counts were recorded for this clonotype. The chain's CDR3 is CASGGTEAFF. The CDR3 DNA reads as TGTGCCAGCGGAGGGACTGAAGCTTTCTTT. This rearrangement joins TRBV7-9 to TRBJ1-1; D not resolved. In germline, CDR1 is SEHNR, CDR2 FQNEAQ (reference sequence). V dropped 8 bases and J dropped 5 bases, with 6 bases sitting between them. This CDR3 is built from 10 residues. The full variable domain, in which reference TRBV7-9 and TRBJ1-1 provide the parts outside the CDR3, is DTGVSQNPRHKITKRGQNVTFRCDPISEHNRLYWYRQTLGQGPEFLTYFQNEAQLEKSRLLSDRFSAERPKGSFSTLEIQRTEQGDSAMYLCASGGTEAFFGQGTRLTVV.

This chain joins TRBV4-2 and TRBJ1-5; the match to TRBD1 covers 7 bases. Per the germline V gene, CDR1 is LGHNA and CDR2 is YNFKEQ. CDR3 size: 16 residues. Trimming took 0 bases from V and 4 from J; bases not matched to a gene: 6. CDR3 protein: CASSQEWDSENQPQHF. The CDR3 nucleotides read TGTGCCAGCAGCCAAGAGTGGGACAGTGAAAATCAGCCCCAGCATTTT.

This clonotype was observed at least ten times. The gene calls are TRBV12-3 or TRBV12-4 and TRBJ2-7, with D possibly being TRBD1 or TRBD2 (5 bases each). This CDR3 is 14 amino acids long. V was trimmed by 5 bases and J by 0 bases, leaving 11 bases between them. The CDR3 sequence: CASSPWGSSYEQYF. CDR3 nucleotide sequence: TGTGCCAGCAGTCCCTGGGGGAGCTCCTACGAGCAGTACTTC.

This clonotype was detected only a few times. The chain is built from TRBV5-1 and TRBJ2-3; D unresolved. The CDR3 is 15 residues long. Germline lookup yields CDR1 SGHRS and CDR2 YFSETQ. V lost 1 base to trimming and J lost 0 bases, with 9 bases between them. CDR3 DNA sequence: TGCGCCAGCAGCTTGTCAGGACGAAGCACAGATACGCAGTATTTT. It specifies CASSLSGRSTDTQYF.

The gene calls are TRBV9 and TRBJ1-6; TRBD1 agrees at 7 bases. V shed 3 bases, J shed 9 bases, and the junction held 6 bases outside the gene matches. Germline CDR1 and CDR2: SGDLS and YYNGEE. This CDR3 has 14 amino acids. The CDR3 region has the DNA TGTGCCAGCAGCGCCGGACAGGAGGGTTCACCCCTCCACTTT. This encodes CASSAGQEGSPLHF.

This clonotype occurred a few times. The V gene is TRBV2, the J gene TRBJ1-5; D unclear. Germline CDR1 SNHLY, CDR2 FYNNEI. This CDR3 is built from 12 residues. V was shortened by 3 bases and J by 3 bases, with 3 bases between the two germline ends. CDR3 residues: CASSDNNQPQHF. The CDR3 DNA reads as TGTGCCAGCAGTGATAACAATCAGCCCCAGCATTTT.

The chain couples TRBV15 to TRBJ2-4; D call uncertain. V lost 0 bases, J lost 1 base, and 1 base lay in between. Germline V gives CDR1 LNHNV, CDR2 YYDKDF (reference sequence). The CDR3 extends over 13 amino acids. In nucleotides, the CDR3 is TGTGCCACCAGCAGAGATGCCAAAAACATTCAGTACTTC. This gives the protein CATSRDAKNIQYF.

The chain carries TRBV11-3 and TRBJ2-3; no reliable D call. The V gene's germline CDR1 is SGHNT and CDR2 YENEEA. This CDR3 has 12 amino acids. Trimming removed 5 bases from V and 6 bases from J, with 9 bases in between. CDR3 nucleotides: TGTGCCAGCAGCCTGGCATCCGATACGCAGTATTTT. Its protein product is CASSLASDTQYF.

The chain joins TRBV29-1 to TRBJ2-3; 8 bases are a match to TRBD2. This CDR3 has 14 residues. The germline CDR1 and CDR2 sequences are SQVTM and ANQGSEA. Unmatched junction bases numbered 5, after V lost 3 bases and J lost 3 bases. The DNA of the CDR3 is TGCAGCGTTGACGGAAGCGGGAGTACAGATACGCAGTATTTT. Its translation is CSVDGSGSTDTQYF.